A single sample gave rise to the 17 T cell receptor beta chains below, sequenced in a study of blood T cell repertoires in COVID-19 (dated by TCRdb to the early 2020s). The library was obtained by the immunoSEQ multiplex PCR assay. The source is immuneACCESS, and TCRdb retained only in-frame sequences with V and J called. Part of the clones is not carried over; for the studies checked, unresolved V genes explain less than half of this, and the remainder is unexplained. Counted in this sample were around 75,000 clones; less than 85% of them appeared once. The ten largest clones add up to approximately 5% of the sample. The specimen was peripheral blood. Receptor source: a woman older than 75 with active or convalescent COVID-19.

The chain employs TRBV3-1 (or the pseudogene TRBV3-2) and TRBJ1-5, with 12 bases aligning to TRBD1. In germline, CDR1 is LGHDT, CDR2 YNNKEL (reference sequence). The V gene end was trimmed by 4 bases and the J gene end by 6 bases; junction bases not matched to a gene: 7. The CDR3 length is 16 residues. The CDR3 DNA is TGTGCCAGCAGCCGAGGGACAGGGGGCGCGGGTCAGCCCCAGCATTTT. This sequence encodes CASSRGTGGAGQPQHF.

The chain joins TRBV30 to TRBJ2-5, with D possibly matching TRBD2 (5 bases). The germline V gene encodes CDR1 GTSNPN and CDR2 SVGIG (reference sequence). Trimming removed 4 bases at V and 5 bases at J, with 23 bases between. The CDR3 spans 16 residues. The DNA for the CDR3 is TGTGCCTGGACCCACCCGATGTGGCCCCGCGGGGAGACCCAGTACTTC. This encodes CAWTHPMWPRGETQYF.

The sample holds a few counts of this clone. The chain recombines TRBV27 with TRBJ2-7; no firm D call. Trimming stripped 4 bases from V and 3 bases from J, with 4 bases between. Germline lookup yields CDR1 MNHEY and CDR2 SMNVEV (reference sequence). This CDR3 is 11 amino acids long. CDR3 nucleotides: TGTGCCAGCAGTTCCCACTACGAGCAGTACTTC. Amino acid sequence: CASSSHYEQYF.

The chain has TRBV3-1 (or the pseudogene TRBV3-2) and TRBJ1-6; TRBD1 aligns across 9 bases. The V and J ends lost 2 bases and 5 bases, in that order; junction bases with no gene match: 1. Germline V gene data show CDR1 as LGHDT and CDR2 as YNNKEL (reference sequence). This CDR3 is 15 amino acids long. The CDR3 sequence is CASSQRDRDNSPLHF. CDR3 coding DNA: TGTGCCAGCAGCCAACGGGACAGGGATAATTCACCCCTCCACTTT.

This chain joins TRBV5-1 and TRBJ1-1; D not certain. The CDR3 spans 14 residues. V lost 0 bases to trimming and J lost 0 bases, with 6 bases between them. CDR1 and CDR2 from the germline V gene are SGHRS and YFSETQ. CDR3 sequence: CASSLDRLNTEAFF. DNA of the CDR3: TGCGCCAGCAGCTTGGACAGATTGAACACTGAAGCTTTCTTT.

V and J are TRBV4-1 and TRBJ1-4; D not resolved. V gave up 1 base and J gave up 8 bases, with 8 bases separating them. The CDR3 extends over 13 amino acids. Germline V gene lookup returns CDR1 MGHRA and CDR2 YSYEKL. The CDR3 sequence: CASSQVLREKLFF. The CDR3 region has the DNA TGCGCCAGCAGCCAAGTCTTACGGGAAAAACTGTTTTTT.

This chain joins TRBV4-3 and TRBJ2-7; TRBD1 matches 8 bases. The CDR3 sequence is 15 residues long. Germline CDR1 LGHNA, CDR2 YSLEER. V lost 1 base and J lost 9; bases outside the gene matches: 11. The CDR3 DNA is TGCGCCAGCAGCCAAGGGACAGGGCCACTACGAGGGCAGTACTTC. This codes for CASSQGTGPLRGQYF.

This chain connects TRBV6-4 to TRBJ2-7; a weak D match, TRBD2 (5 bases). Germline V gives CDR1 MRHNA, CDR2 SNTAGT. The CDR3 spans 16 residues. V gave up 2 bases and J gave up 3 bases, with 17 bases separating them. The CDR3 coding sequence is TGTGCCAGCAGTGACCTCGAGACCTGGACTCTCTACGAGCAGTACTTC. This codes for CASSDLETWTLYEQYF.

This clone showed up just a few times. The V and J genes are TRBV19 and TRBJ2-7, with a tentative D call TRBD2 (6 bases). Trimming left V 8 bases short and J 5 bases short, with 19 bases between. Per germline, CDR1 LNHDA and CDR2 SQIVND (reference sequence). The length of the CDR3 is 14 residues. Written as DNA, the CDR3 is TGTGCCAGTTCTATAAGCGGGTCCCCCGACGAGCAGTACTTC. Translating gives CASSISGSPDEQYF. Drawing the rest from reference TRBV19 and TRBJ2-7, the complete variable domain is DGGITQSPKYLFRKEGQNVTLSCEQNLNHDAMYWYRQDPGQGLRLIYYSQIVNDFQKGDIAEGYSVSREKKESFPLTVTSAQKNPTAFYLCASSISGSPDEQYFGPGTRLTVT.

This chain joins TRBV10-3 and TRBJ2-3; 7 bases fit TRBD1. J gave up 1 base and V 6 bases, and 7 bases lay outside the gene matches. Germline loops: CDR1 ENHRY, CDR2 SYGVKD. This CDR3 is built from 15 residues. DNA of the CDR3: TGTGCCATCAGAAGGGTAGACAGGGGCACAGATACGCAGTATTTT. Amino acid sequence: CAIRRVDRGTDTQYF.

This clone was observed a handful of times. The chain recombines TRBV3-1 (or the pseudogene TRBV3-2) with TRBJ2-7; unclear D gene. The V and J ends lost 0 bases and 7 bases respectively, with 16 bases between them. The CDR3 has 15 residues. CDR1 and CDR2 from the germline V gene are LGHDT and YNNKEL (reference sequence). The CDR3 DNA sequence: TGTGCCAGCAGCCAAGAGGTGGCGACGCCAGGAGAGCAGTACTTC. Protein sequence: CASSQEVATPGEQYF.

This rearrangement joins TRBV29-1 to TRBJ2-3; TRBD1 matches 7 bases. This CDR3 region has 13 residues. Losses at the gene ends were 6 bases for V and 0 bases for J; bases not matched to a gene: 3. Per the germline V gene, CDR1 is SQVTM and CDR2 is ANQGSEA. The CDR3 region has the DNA TGCAGCGTGGGACAGTTTAGCACAGATACGCAGTATTTT. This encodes CSVGQFSTDTQYF.

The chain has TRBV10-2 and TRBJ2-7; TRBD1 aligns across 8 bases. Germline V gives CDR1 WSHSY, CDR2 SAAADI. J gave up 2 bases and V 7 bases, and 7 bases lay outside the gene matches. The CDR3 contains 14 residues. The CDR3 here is CASNRQGLTYEQYF. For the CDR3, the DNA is TGCGCCAGCAATAGACAGGGGTTAACCTACGAGCAGTACTTC.

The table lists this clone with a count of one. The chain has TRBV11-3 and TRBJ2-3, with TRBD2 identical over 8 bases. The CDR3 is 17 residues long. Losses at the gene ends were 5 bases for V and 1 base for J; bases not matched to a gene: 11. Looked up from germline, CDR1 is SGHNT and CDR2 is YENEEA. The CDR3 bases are TGTGCCAGCAGCCCGGGACTAGTCGCAAGTGGCACAGATACGCAGTATTTT. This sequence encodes CASSPGLVASGTDTQYF.

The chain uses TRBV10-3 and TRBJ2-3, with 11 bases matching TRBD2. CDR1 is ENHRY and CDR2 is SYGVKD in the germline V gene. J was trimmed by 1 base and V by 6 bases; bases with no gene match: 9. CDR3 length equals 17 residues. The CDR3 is CAISPSLTSGGTDTQYF. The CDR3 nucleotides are TGTGCCATCAGCCCTTCCCTGACTAGCGGGGGCACAGATACGCAGTATTTT.

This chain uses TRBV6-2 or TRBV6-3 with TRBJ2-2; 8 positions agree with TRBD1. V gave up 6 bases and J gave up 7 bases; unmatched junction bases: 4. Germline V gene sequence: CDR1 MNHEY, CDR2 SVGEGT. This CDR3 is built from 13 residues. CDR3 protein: CASRPTGGGELFF. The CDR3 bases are TGTGCCAGCAGGCCTACAGGGGGCGGGGAGCTGTTTTTT.

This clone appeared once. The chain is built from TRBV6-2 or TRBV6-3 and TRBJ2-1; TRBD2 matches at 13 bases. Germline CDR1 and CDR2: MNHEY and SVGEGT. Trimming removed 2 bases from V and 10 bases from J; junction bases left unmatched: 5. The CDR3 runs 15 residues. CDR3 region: CASSYGTSGIREQFF. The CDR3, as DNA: TGTGCCAGCAGTTACGGGACTAGCGGGATCCGGGAGCAGTTCTTC.